The rows below give T cell receptor beta chains drawn from one sample of a study of cytomegalovirus exposure and HLA in healthy donors. The method was immunoSEQ multiplex PCR; TCRdb's version includes in-frame clones alone and lacks a portion of them. The table includes about 260,000 clones, 90% detected once. The sequencing input was PBMCs. These receptors were taken from a young woman in good health and CMV-seronegative. Each CDR3 is given without its conserved first and last residue. Fields, in order: V gene, CDR3 length, CDR3 protein.

TRBV4-3	12	ASSQLGLTGELF
TRBV7-3	17	ASRSGGGQGALSTYEQY
TRBV27	11	ASSYQRSDTQY
TRBV5-1	11	ASSRTGDYGYT
TRBV2	9	ASSLFDEQY
TRBV7-2	10	ASSSPSYEQY
TRBV2	12	ASSQDRGNEKLF
TRBV4-1	12	ASSQGGTGYEQF
TRBV4-3	14	ASSPRHQNSNQPQH
TRBV4-3	14	ASSQVVGGRNNEQF
TRBV18	11	ASSPLTGEGQY
TRBV7-9	11	ASSWAGGNEQF
TRBV2	16	ASSASEGGGGLGETQY
TRBV2	13	ASSGRGGAAYGYT
TRBV29-1	11	SVTGLAEETQY
TRBV19	10	ASTSRSYEQY
TRBV28	16	ASSLFTGARELNQPQH
TRBV28	13	ASMDSRVFPYEQY
TRBV6-1	11	ASRRSLNTEAF
TRBV5-4	11	ASSFSGTSEQF
TRBV15	14	ATSRDPGTQGQPQH
TRBV9	10	ASSKDQDEQF
TRBV7-2	11	ASSLGAGYEQY
TRBV27	10	ASSPYNNEQF
TRBV7-9	12	ASSSGLATYEQY
TRBV13	13	ASSLGPTGDQPQH
TRBV6-4	18	ASSDEIRDRGYGSNQPQH
TRBV19	13	ASSPRALRDTEAF
TRBV15	14	ATSSASGRGYNEQF